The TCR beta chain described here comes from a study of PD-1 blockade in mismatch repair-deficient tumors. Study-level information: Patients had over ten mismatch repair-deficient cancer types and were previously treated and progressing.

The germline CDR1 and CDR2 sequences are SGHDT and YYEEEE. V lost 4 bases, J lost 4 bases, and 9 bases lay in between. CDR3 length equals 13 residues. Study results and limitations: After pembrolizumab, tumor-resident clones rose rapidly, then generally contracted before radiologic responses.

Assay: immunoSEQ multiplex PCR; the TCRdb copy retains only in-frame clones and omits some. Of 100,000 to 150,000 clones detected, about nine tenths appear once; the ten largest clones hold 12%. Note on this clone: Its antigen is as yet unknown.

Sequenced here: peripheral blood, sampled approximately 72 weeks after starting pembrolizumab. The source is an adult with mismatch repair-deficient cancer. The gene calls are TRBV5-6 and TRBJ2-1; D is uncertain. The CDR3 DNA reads TGTGCCAGCAGCATTGGGCGGTACAATGAGCAGTTCTTC. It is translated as CASSIGRYNEQFF.